Listed below are T cell receptor beta chains from one sample, sequenced in a study of CD8 T cell repertoires and HIV-1 epitope variants. For these TCRs, the target antigens are not known. Profiling relied on immunoSEQ multiplex PCR, and the TCRdb table lists in-frame clones only, not all of them. The profile shows around 7,000 clones, around two thirds of them singletons. Sequenced material: cultured CD8+ T cells derived from PBMCs. These receptors all come from a male donor with HIV. CDR3s include the opening cysteine and the closing phenylalanine or tryptophan. The D gene is left open where the match is weak. A clone size is listed for some rows: how often the clone was seen (once, few, many), or a class if it is expanded.

abundance	v_gene	d_gene	j_gene	CDR3nt	CDR3aa
.	TRBV9	.	TRBJ2-1	TGTGCCAGCAGCGTAGTAAACGCTGTAGGTGAGCAGTTCTTC	CASSVVNAVGEQFF
.	TRBV28	TRBD1	TRBJ1-3	TGTGCCAGCGGAAACCCGACCAGAGACAGGGAGCCTGGAAACACCATATATTTT	CASGNPTRDREPGNTIYF
.	TRBV4-3	.	TRBJ2-2	TGCGCCAGCAGCCAAGTCCCCTTCCGAGGGGGAGCCGGGGAGCTGTTTTTT	CASSQVPFRGGAGELFF
.	TRBV6-6	.	TRBJ1-5	TGTGCCAGCAGTTACCCCGGAAGAAATCAGCCCCAGCATTTT	CASSYPGRNQPQHF
few	TRBV7-2	.	TRBJ1-5	TGTGCCAGCAGCTTAACACAGGGAAGAGATCAGCCCCAGCATTTT	CASSLTQGRDQPQHF
.	TRBV28	.	TRBJ2-7	TGTGCCAGCAGTTATTTAACCTCCTACGAGCAGTACTTC	CASSYLTSYEQYF
.	TRBV28	TRBD2	TRBJ2-7	TGTGCCAGCAGTTCCCTAGCGGGAGGGCTCTCCTACGAGCAGTACTTC	CASSSLAGGLSYEQYF
once	TRBV7-5	.	TRBJ2-7	TGTGCCAGCAGCTTGGGACAGTACCTTCGTGAGCAGTACTTC	CASSLGQYLREQYF
.	TRBV5-1	.	TRBJ2-7	TGCGCCAGCAGTAACAGTTACCCCTACGAGCAGTACTTC	CASSNSYPYEQYF
large	TRBV5-6	TRBD1	TRBJ1-2	TGTGCCAGCAGCGATCCCGGGACAGGGGTCCTCGGTGCCTTC	CASSDPGTGVLGAF
few	TRBV2	TRBD1	TRBJ2-4	TGTGCCAGCAGTGATGGACAGGACTCGAACATTCAGTACTTC	CASSDGQDSNIQYF
.	TRBV5-6	.	TRBJ2-7	TGTGCCAGCAGTTCAGATGTCTCGGCCTACGAGCAGTACTTC	CASSSDVSAYEQYF
once	TRBV6-6	TRBD2	TRBJ2-7	TGTGCCAGCAGTTATTCTAGCGGGAGCTCCTACGAGCAGTACTTC	CASSYSSGSSYEQYF
once	TRBV4-2	.	TRBJ2-7	TGTGCCAGCAGCTTGTACGATTCCTACGAGCAGTACTTC	CASSLYDSYEQYF
.	TRBV28	TRBD2	TRBJ2-5	TGTGCCAGCAGTTTGGGGTGGCGGGAGCAAGAGACCCAGTACTTC	CASSLGWREQETQYF
.	TRBV15	TRBD2	TRBJ2-1	TGTGCCACCAGCGCCTCGCTAGCGGGGGGAAATGAGCAGTTCTTC	CATSASLAGGNEQFF
.	TRBV2	TRBD2	TRBJ2-2	TGTGCCAGCAGTGACCTGCTGGGGGGGATAGGCACCGGGGAGCTGTTTTTT	CASSDLLGGIGTGELFF
.	TRBV13	TRBD1	TRBJ2-5	TGTGCCAGCAGCACTCGACAGGGAGAAGAGACCCAGTACTTC	CASSTRQGEETQYF
.	TRBV9	.	TRBJ1-5	TGTGCCAGCAGCGTCTATGAAAGTAGCAATCAGCCCCAGCATTTT	CASSVYESSNQPQHF
.	TRBV5-4	.	TRBJ2-1	TGTGCCAGCAGCCCGACTGTAAACCGGATCAATGAGCAGTTCTTC	CASSPTVNRINEQFF
.	TRBV28	TRBD2	TRBJ2-7	TGTGCCAGCAGTCCCGGGGCTAGCGGGCGAACGGGCTACGAGCAGTACTTC	CASSPGASGRTGYEQYF
.	TRBV28	.	TRBJ2-1	TGTGCCAGCAGGCCGGGACTCATCGGTACTGAGCAGTTCTTC	CASRPGLIGTEQFF
.	TRBV6-5	.	TRBJ2-1	TGTGCCAGCAGTTACGTGGACAGCCGGGAGCAGTTCTTC	CASSYVDSREQFF
.	TRBV27	TRBD2	TRBJ2-7	TGTGCCAGCAGTTTAAGGGCGGGAGGGGCCTACGAGCAGTACTTC	CASSLRAGGAYEQYF
.	TRBV28	.	TRBJ1-4	TGTGCCAGCAGACCCACACCAAGGCGGGACGAAAAACTGTTTTTT	CASRPTPRRDEKLFF
.	TRBV19	.	TRBJ1-5	TGTGCCAGTAGTATAAGCAGGGAAAAGGGTCAGCCCCAGCATTTT	CASSISREKGQPQHF
.	TRBV6-5	TRBD1	TRBJ1-1	TGTGCCAGCAGTTACTCGGCCACAGGGGGCACTGAAGCTTTCTTT	CASSYSATGGTEAFF
few	TRBV11-1	.	TRBJ1-3	TGTGCCAGCAGCTACCAGGACAGCAGAAACACCATATATTTT	CASSYQDSRNTIYF
.	TRBV27	.	TRBJ1-3	TGTGCCAGCAGTTTAGCAGGGAACTCTGGAAACACCATATATTTT	CASSLAGNSGNTIYF
few	TRBV6-1	TRBD1	TRBJ1-1	TGTGCCAGCAGTGGGGGGACAGGGAGCACTGAAGCTTTCTTT	CASSGGTGSTEAFF
.	TRBV28	.	TRBJ2-3	TGTGCCAGCAGTTCCAGGAGTAGAGGGGTGGAGGCAGATACGCAGTATTTT	CASSSRSRGVEADTQYF
few	TRBV7-9	.	TRBJ1-6	TGTGCCAGCAGCTCGGACAGTACACCCCTCCACTTT	CASSSDSTPLHF
.	TRBV2	.	TRBJ2-2	TGTGCCAGCAGTGAGTTTCAGGGGCAGGACACCGGGGAGCTGTTTTTT	CASSEFQGQDTGELFF
.	TRBV18	.	TRBJ1-4	TGTGCCAGCTCACCCGGGACCTCAACTAATGAAAAACTGTTTTTT	CASSPGTSTNEKLFF
.	TRBV19	.	TRBJ2-1	TGTGCCAGTGCCGACGGTAATGAGCAGTTCTTC	CASADGNEQFF
.	TRBV11-2	.	TRBJ2-7	TGTGCCAGCAGCTTAAGCGACGGATCCTACGAGCAGTACTTC	CASSLSDGSYEQYF
few	TRBV7-9	TRBD1	TRBJ2-7	TGTGCCAGCAGCTCGGACAGGGGTCAAGAGCAGTACTTC	CASSSDRGQEQYF
.	TRBV29-1	TRBD2	TRBJ2-7	TGCAGCGTCAATGGACTAGCGGGAGAACCCCACGAGCAGTACTTC	CSVNGLAGEPHEQYF
.	TRBV7-9	.	TRBJ1-4	TGTGCCAGCAGCTTGAGTCCTTGGGATGAAAAACTGTTTTTT	CASSLSPWDEKLFF
once	TRBV5-5	.	TRBJ1-1	TGTGCCAGCAGCAGACAGAACACTGAAGCTTTCTTT	CASSRQNTEAFF
few	TRBV6-4	TRBD2	TRBJ2-1	TGTGCCAGCAGTGAAGCGGGGGGGCCCAATGAGCAGTTCTTC	CASSEAGGPNEQFF
large	TRBV4-3	.	TRBJ1-2	TGCGCCAGCAGCCAAGATCCCGTCGAACTCGACTATGGCTACACCTTC	CASSQDPVELDYGYTF
.	TRBV4-2	.	TRBJ2-1	TGTGCCAGCAGCCAAGAAGGGACTGAGCAGTTCTTC	CASSQEGTEQFF
.	TRBV6-5	.	TRBJ2-7	TGTGCCAGCCATAACACACAGGTTACCTACGAGCAGTACTTC	CASHNTQVTYEQYF
.	TRBV5-6	.	TRBJ1-5	TGTGCCAGCAGCTTGACTAATAGCAATCAGCCCCAGCATTTT	CASSLTNSNQPQHF
.	TRBV21-1	.	TRBJ1-2	TGTGCCAGCAGCAAAAAAAACCACCCTCAGAGAGCTAACTATGGCTACACCTTC	CASSKKNHPQRANYGYTF
.	TRBV10-3	.	TRBJ1-1	TGTGCCACCAGACTTCAGGCGAACACTGAAGCTTTCTTT	CATRLQANTEAFF
few	TRBV7-9	TRBD2	TRBJ2-3	TGTGCCTGCCAAACTAGCGGGAATTCAGATACGCAGTATTTT	CACQTSGNSDTQYF
medium-sized	TRBV2	.	TRBJ1-6	TGTGCCAGCAGTGGTGACGATGAAAGCTCCTATAATTCACCCCTCCACTTT	CASSGDDESSYNSPLHF